This entry describes one T cell receptor (beta chain). Its target is not known. Time point specified: week 5, during vaccination. Doses comprised 300 ug of mutant IDH1 20-mer peptide each, plus topical imiquimod. Only in-frame clones appear in the TCRdb table, and some are missing; sequencing was by immunoSEQ multiplex PCR. The repertoire has roughly 50,000 clones, about 80% of them found once; the top ten carry roughly 3.2%. Germline trimming cut 4 bases from V and 0 bases from J; bases unmatched to any gene: 5. The CDR3 covers 15 residues. Germline V lookup: CDR1 SGHKS, CDR2 YYEKEE (reference sequence). These data are taken from a study of a mutant IDH1 vaccine in newly diagnosed glioma. Study summary: Treated individuals were about 60% male and about 40% female, averaging about 40 years of age. Broader study findings: Detectable vaccine-induced immune responses arose in around 95% of patients.

The material sequenced was PBMCs, taken from a glioma patient whose treatment included an IDH1 peptide vaccine. The sequence came from a woman in her late teens or twenties with glioma. Some clones in this sample may be carry-over from other donors' samples. V gene TRBV5-5 combines with J gene TRBJ2-5; 8 positions agree with TRBD1. CDR3 DNA sequence: TGTGCCAGCAGCCCTGGGACAGGCTACCAAGAGACCCAGTACTTC. Protein: CASSPGTGYQETQYF.